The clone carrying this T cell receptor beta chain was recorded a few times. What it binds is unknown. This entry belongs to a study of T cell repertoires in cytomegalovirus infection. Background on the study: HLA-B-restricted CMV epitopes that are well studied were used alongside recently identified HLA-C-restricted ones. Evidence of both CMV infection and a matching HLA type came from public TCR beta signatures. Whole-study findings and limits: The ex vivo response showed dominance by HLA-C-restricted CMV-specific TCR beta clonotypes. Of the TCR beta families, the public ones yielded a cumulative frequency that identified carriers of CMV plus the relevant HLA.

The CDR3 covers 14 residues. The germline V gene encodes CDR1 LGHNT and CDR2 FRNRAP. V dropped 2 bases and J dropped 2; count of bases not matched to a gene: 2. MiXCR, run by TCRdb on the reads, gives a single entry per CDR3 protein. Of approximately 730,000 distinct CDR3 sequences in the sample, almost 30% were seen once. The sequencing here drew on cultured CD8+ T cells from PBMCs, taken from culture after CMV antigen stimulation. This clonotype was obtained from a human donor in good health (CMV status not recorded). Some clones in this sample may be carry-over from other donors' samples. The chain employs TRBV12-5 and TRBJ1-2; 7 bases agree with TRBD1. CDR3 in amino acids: CASGLRGGNYGYTF. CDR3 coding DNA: TGTGCTAGTGGTTTGAGAGGGGGCAACTATGGCTACACCTTC.